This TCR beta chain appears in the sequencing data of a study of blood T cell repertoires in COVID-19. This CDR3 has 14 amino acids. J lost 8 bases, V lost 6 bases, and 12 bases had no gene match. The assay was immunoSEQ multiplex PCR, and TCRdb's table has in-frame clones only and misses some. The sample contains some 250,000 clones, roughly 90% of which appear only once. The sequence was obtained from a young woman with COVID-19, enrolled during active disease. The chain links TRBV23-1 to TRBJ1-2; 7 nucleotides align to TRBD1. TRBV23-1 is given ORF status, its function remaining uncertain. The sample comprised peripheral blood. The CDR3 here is CASSRKGTEYGYTF. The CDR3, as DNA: TGCGCCAGCAGCCGAAAGGGGACAGAATACGGCTACACCTTC.